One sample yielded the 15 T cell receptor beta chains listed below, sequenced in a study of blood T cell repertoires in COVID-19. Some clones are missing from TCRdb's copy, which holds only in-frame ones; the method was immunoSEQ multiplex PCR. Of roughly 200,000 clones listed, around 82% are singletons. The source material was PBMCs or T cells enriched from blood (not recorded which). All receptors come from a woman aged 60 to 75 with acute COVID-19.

CDR3: CASKFEGMNTEAFF. The CDR3, as DNA: TGTGCCAGCAAATTTGAGGGAATGAACACTGAAGCTTTCTTT. The chain joins TRBV3-1 (or the pseudogene TRBV3-2) to TRBJ1-1; D gene ambiguous. The germline V gene encodes CDR1 LGHDT and CDR2 YNNKEL (reference sequence). V gave up 7 bases and J gave up 0 bases, with 12 bases separating them. The CDR3 consists of 14 residues.

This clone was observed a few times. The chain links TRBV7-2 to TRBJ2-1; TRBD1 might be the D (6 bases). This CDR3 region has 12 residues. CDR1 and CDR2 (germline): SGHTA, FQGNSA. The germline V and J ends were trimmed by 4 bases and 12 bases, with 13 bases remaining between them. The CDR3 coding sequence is TGTGCCAGCAGCTCCCCCGGCAGGGGGCAGTTCTTC. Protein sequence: CASSSPGRGQFF.

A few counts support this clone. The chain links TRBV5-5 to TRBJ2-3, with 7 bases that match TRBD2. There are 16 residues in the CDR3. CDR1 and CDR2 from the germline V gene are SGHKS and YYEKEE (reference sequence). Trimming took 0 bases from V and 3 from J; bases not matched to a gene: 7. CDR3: CASSLVGVRETDTQYF. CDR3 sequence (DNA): TGTGCCAGCAGCTTGGTTGGGGTGCGGGAGACAGATACGCAGTATTTT.

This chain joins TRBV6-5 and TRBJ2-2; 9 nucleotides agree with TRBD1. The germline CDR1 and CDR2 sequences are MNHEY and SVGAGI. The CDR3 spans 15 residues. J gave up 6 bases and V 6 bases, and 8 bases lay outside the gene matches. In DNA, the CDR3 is TGTGCCAGCAGCCCCCCGGGACAGGGCGCCGGGGAGCTGTTTTTT. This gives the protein CASSPPGQGAGELFF.

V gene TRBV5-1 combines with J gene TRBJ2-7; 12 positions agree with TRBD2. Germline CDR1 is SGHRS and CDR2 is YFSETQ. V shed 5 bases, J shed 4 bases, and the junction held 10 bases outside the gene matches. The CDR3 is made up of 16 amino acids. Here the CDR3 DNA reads TGCGCCAGCAGAAAGGGGACTAGCGGGCCCGTTTACGAGCAGTACGTC. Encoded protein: CASRKGTSGPVYEQYV.

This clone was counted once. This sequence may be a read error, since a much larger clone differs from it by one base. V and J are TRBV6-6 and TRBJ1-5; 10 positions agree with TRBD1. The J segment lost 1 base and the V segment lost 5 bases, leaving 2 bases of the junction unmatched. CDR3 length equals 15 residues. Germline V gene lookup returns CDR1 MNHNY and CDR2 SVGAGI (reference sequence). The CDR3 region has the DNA TGTGCCAGCAGTCGGACAGGGGGAAGCAATCAGCCCCAGCATTTT. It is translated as CASSRTGGSNQPQHF.

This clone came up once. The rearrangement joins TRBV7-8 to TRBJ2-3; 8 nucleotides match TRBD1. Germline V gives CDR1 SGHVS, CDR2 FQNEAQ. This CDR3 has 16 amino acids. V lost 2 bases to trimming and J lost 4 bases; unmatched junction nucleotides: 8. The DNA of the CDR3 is TGTGCCAGCAGCTTAAGGCGACAGGGGCGCTCAGATACGCAGTATTTT. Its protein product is CASSLRRQGRSDTQYF.

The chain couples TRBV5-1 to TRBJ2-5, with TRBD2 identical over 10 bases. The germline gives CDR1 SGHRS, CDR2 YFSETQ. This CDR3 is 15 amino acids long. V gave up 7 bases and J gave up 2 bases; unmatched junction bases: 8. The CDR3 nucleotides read TGCGCCAGCTCGGACCTAGCGGGGGTACAAGAGACCCAGTACTTC. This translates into CASSDLAGVQETQYF.

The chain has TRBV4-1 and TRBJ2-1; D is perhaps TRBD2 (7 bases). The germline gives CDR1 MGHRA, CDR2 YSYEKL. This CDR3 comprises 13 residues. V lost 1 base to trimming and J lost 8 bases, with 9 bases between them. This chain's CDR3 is CASSQVGGDEQFF. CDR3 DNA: TGCGCCAGCAGCCAAGTAGGGGGGGATGAGCAGTTCTTC.

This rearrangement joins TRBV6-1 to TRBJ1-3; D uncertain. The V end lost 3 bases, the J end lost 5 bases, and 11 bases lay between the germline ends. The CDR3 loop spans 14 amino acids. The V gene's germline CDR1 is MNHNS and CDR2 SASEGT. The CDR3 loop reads CASSEGPTRNTIYF. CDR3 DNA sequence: TGTGCCAGCAGTGAGGGCCCAACCAGAAACACCATATATTTT.

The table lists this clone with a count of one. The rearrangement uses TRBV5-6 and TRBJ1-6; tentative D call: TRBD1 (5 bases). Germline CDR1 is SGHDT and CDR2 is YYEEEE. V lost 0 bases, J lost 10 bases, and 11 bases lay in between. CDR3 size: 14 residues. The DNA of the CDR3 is TGTGCCAGCAGCTTGGCCGGGGGGGACTCACCCCTCCACTTT. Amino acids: CASSLAGGDSPLHF.

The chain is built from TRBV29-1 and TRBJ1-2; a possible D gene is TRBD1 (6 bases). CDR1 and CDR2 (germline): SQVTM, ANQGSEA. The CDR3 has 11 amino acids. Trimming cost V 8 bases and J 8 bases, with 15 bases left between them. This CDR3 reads CSFRGGRGYTF. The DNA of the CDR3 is TGCAGCTTTAGGGGGGGACGCGGCTACACCTTC.

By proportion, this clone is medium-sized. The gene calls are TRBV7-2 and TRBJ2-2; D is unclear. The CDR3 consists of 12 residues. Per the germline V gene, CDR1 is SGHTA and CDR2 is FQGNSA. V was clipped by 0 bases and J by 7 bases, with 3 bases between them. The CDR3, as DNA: TGTGCCAGCAGCTTAGCCGGCGGGGAGCTGTTTTTT. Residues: CASSLAGGELFF.

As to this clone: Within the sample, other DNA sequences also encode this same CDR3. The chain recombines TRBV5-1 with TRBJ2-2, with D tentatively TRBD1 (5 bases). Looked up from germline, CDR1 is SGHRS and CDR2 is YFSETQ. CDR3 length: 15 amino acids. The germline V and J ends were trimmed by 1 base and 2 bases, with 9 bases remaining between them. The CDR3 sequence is CASSLRQGNTGELFF. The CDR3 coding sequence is TGCGCCAGCAGCTTGCGTCAGGGAAACACCGGGGAGCTGTTTTTT.

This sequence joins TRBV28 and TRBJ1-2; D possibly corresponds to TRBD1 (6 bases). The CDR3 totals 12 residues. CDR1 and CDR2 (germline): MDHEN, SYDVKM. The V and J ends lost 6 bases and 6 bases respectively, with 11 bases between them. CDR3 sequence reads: CASSYWTDGYTF. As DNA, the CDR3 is TGTGCCAGCAGCTACTGGACAGATGGCTACACCTTC.